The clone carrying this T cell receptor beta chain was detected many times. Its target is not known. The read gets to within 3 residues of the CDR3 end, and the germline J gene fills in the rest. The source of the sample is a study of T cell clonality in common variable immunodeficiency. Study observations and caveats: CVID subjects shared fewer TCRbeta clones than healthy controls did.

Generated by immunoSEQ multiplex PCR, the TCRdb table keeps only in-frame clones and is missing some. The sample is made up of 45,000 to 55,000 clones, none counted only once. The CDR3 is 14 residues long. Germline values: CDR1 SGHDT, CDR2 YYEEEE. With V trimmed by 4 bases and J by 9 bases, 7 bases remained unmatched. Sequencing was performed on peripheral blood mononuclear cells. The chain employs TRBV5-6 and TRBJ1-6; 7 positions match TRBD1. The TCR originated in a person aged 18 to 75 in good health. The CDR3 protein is CASSQGQSGSPLHF. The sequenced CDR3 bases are TGTGCCAGCAGCCAGGGACAGAGTGGTTCACCC.